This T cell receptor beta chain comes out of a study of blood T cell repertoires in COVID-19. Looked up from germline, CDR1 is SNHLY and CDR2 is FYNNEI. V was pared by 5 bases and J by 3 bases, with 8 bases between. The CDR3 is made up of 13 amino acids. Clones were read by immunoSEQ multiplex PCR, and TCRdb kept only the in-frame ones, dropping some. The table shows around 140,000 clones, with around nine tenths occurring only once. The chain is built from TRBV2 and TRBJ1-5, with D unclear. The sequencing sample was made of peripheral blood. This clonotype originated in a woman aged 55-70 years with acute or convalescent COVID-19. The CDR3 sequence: CASSLEDNQPQHF. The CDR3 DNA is TGTGCCAGCAGTCTGGAGGACAATCAGCCCCAGCATTTT.